These 29 T cell receptor beta chains were sequenced from one sample in a study of T-cell reconstitution after alpha-beta-depleted transplantation in children (dated by TCRdb to the mid-2010s). Library creation used PCR. The sequencing machine was an Illumina HiSeq 2500. TCR libraries were prepared with molecular barcoding, using unique molecular identifiers to normalize TCRbeta repertoire quantification. TCRdb applied fastp at Q25 and MiXCR to the public reads, then kept only in-frame beta chains. Every distinct CDR3 protein forms one entry, paired with its most common genes and DNA. This sample is represented by roughly 500,000 distinct CDR3 sequences; 32% of them were singletons. The top ten clones comprise 2% to 2.5% of the sample. The sample here was PBMCs from the stem cell graft donor, taken from the stem cell graft. The receptors were gathered from a human donor who donated a stem cell graft to a child with aplastic anemia.

This clonotype was counted only a few times. This chain joins TRBV5-6 and TRBJ2-1, with TRBD2 matching 9 bases. The CDR3 has 17 residues. Germline values: CDR1 SGHDT, CDR2 YYEEEE. V shed 0 bases and J 2 bases; nucleotides not matched to a gene: 6. This CDR3 is CASSLVLAGSTYNEQFF. The CDR3 bases are TGTGCCAGCAGCTTGGTCCTAGCGGGGTCTACCTACAATGAGCAGTTCTTC.

The sample holds many counts of this clonotype. For the CDR3, the DNA is TGTGCCAGCAGCTTAGGAGCGGGAAAGAGCAATGAGCAGTTCTTC. This translates into CASSLGAGKSNEQFF. The gene calls are TRBV7-9 and TRBJ2-1, with TRBD2 identical over 7 bases. CDR1 is SEHNR and CDR2 is FQNEAQ in the germline V gene (reference sequence). This CDR3 has 15 residues. The J segment lost 6 bases and the V segment lost 1 base, leaving 6 bases of the junction unmatched. Drawing the rest from reference TRBV7-9 and TRBJ2-1, the complete variable domain is DTGVSQNPRHKITKRGQNVTFRCDPISEHNRLYWYRQTLGQGPEFLTYFQNEAQLEKSRLLSDRFSAERPKGSFSTLEIQRTEQGDSAMYLCASSLGAGKSNEQFFGPGTRLTVL.

The V and J genes are TRBV7-9 and TRBJ1-2, with D possibly being TRBD1 (6 bases). V gave up 7 bases and J gave up 4 bases, with 19 bases separating them. The germline gives CDR1 SEHNR, CDR2 FQNEAQ (reference sequence). The CDR3 consists of 15 residues. This chain's CDR3 is CASTPEQGSGYGYTF. Written as DNA, the CDR3 is TGTGCCAGCACCCCTGAACAGGGCTCCGGCTATGGCTACACCTTC. The variable domain in full, completed from reference TRBV7-9 and TRBJ1-2, reads DTGVSQNPRHKITKRGQNVTFRCDPISEHNRLYWYRQTLGQGPEFLTYFQNEAQLEKSRLLSDRFSAERPKGSFSTLEIQRTEQGDSAMYLCASTPEQGSGYGYTFGSGTRLTVV.

The V and J genes are TRBV5-1 and TRBJ2-1; no clear D. The V gene lost 0 bases and the J gene lost 8 bases, with 6 bases spanning the gap. Germline V gene data show CDR1 as SGHRS and CDR2 as YFSETQ. The CDR3 is 12 residues long. Written as DNA, the CDR3 is TGCGCCAGCAGCTTGGAATTCTATGAGCAGTTCTTC. Amino acid sequence: CASSLEFYEQFF.

This chain connects TRBV7-9 to TRBJ2-1; no clear D gene. The CDR3 runs 14 residues. Trimming took 1 base from V and 6 from J, leaving 10 bases between them. Germline V lookup: CDR1 SEHNR, CDR2 FQNEAQ (reference sequence). CDR3 amino acids: CASSLVGRTNEQFF. CDR3 nucleotides: TGTGCCAGCAGCTTAGTGGGTAGGACCAATGAGCAGTTCTTC.

This clonotype was counted between two and nine times. This chain uses TRBV12-3 or TRBV12-4 with TRBJ1-1; TRBD1 matches at 9 bases. This CDR3 has 14 amino acids. With V trimmed by 6 bases and J by 4 bases, 6 bases remained unmatched. The CDR3 sequence: CASSKTGGSTEAFF. The CDR3 bases are TGTGCCAGCAGCAAGACAGGGGGTTCCACTGAAGCTTTCTTT.

The V and J genes are TRBV29-1 and TRBJ1-4; tentative D call: TRBD1 (5 bases). This CDR3 region has 11 residues. Germline V gives CDR1 SQVTM, CDR2 ANQGSEA. Between the trimmed V and J ends, which lost 4 bases and 6 bases, there was a span of 6 bases. The DNA for the CDR3 is TGCAGCGTTGGGGGGGATGAAAAACTGTTTTTT. Translation gives CSVGGDEKLFF.

The chain recombines TRBV28 with TRBJ1-1; TRBD1 agrees at 7 bases. The CDR3 covers 11 residues. V lost 5 bases to trimming and J lost 13 bases; unmatched junction nucleotides: 7. Germline lookup yields CDR1 MDHEN and CDR2 SYDVKM. The CDR3 nucleotides read TGTGCCAGCAGTGACGGGACAGATGGTTTCTTT. It codes for CASSDGTDGFF.

This clonotype showed up just a few times. This chain links TRBV10-3 with TRBJ2-7; D is unclear. With 5 bases removed from V and 5 bases from J, the gap between germline ends came to 7 bases. Germline V gives CDR1 ENHRY, CDR2 SYGVKD. The CDR3 spans 11 residues. Here the CDR3 DNA reads TGTGCCATCAGTCCCCGAGACGAGCAGTACTTC. This sequence encodes CAISPRDEQYF.

The chain couples TRBV19 to TRBJ1-5, with D possibly being TRBD1 (5 bases). The CDR3 extends over 18 amino acids. The V and J ends lost 5 bases and 0 bases respectively, with 20 bases between them. In germline, CDR1 is LNHDA, CDR2 SQIVND (reference sequence). The CDR3 is CASSPGRGREYSNQPQHF. Written as DNA, the CDR3 is TGTGCCAGTAGTCCCGGTCGGGGCCGGGAGTATAGCAATCAGCCCCAGCATTTT.

The rearrangement joins TRBV20-1 to TRBJ2-2; 8 bases agree with TRBD1. In germline, CDR1 is DFQATT, CDR2 SNEGSKA (reference sequence). The CDR3 spans 15 residues. Trimming removed 3 bases from V and 7 bases from J; junction bases left unmatched: 10. The CDR3, as DNA: TGCAGTGCTAGGAGGACAGGGCGAACTGACGGGGAGCTGTTTTTT. It yields the protein CSARRTGRTDGELFF.

This clonotype was observed a handful of times. This chain connects TRBV7-9 to TRBJ1-2, with D unclear. The CDR3 runs 13 residues. Germline V CDR1 and CDR2: SEHNR, FQNEAQ (reference sequence). Trimming cost V 5 bases and J 1 base, with 8 bases left between them. DNA for the CDR3: TGTGCCAGCAGCCATAGGGTTAACTATGGCTACACCTTC. This translates into CASSHRVNYGYTF.

The chain uses TRBV6-5 and TRBJ2-5; D is perhaps TRBD1 (5 bases). V shed 2 bases and J shed 5 bases, with 15 bases lying between them. The germline V gene has CDR1 MNHEY and CDR2 SVGAGI. The CDR3 spans 15 residues. The CDR3 loop reads CASSYVPGGAETQYF. CDR3 bases: TGTGCCAGCAGTTACGTGCCAGGTGGGGCGGAGACCCAGTACTTC.

This clonotype was found a few times. The rearrangement joins TRBV12-3 or TRBV12-4 to TRBJ2-5; 9 bases match TRBD1. The CDR3 consists of 14 residues. V trimming: 6 bases; J trimming: 4 bases; junction bases outside the gene matches: 6. The DNA for the CDR3 is TGTGCCAGCAGCCTTAGGACAGGGGTAGAGACCCAGTACTTC. It codes for CASSLRTGVETQYF.

This chain links TRBV18 with TRBJ1-5; 8 nucleotides agree with TRBD1. This CDR3 is built from 15 residues. The V segment lost 2 bases and the J segment 5 bases; nucleotides outside the gene matches: 5. CDR1 KGHSH and CDR2 LQKENI come from the germline V gene. The DNA for the CDR3 is TGTGCCAGCTCACCAGGGGGACAGGCCCATCAGCCCCAGCATTTT. As protein: CASSPGGQAHQPQHF. Full variable domain (remainder filled in from reference TRBV18 and TRBJ1-5): NAGVMQNPRHLVRRRGQEARLRCSPMKGHSHVYWYRQLPEEGLKFMVYLQKENIIDESGMPKERFSAEFPKEGPSILRIQQVVRGDSAAYFCASSPGGQAHQPQHFGDGTRLSIL.

This clonotype occurred a few times. The genes are TRBV27 and TRBJ2-7, with D maybe TRBD1 (8 bases). CDR3 length: 14 amino acids. Trimming shortened V by 3 bases and J by 6 bases, and 15 bases separated the two germline ends. CDR1 is MNHEY and CDR2 is SMNVEV in the germline V gene (reference sequence). The CDR3 is CASSFGYRGGEQYF. For the CDR3, the DNA is TGTGCCAGCAGTTTTGGCTACAGGGGGGGCGAGCAGTACTTC.

This clonotype was observed a handful of times. V is TRBV7-9 and J is TRBJ1-1; possibly TRBD1 for D (5 bases). The CDR3 extends over 14 amino acids. V gave up 0 bases and J gave up 1 base, with 6 bases separating them. Germline CDR1 SEHNR, CDR2 FQNEAQ (reference sequence). CDR3 in amino acids: CASSLAGQNTEAFF. The CDR3 nucleotides read TGTGCCAGCAGCTTAGCCGGACAGAACACTGAAGCTTTCTTT.

The chain uses TRBV6-2 or TRBV6-3 and TRBJ2-7; a weak D match, TRBD2 (6 bases). Germline CDR1 reads MNHEY; CDR2 reads SVGEGT. This CDR3 contains 13 residues. The V gene lost 4 bases and the J gene lost 5 bases, with 12 bases spanning the gap. The CDR3 reads CASSFGGRNEQYV. The CDR3 nucleotides read TGTGCCAGCAGTTTCGGGGGTCGCAACGAGCAGTACGTC.

The chain has TRBV20-1 and TRBJ2-5; D may correspond to TRBD1 or TRBD2 (5 bases each). V was pared by 3 bases and J by 7 bases, with 18 bases between. This CDR3 is built from 14 residues. Germline-derived CDR1 and CDR2 are DFQATT and SNEGSKA (reference sequence). CDR3 loop: CSASQWDRRVTQYF. The CDR3 bases are TGCAGTGCTAGCCAATGGGACCGAAGGGTGACCCAGTACTTC.

The V gene is TRBV2, the J gene TRBJ1-1; D remains ambiguous. Trimming took off 1 base at V and 1 base at J, with 16 bases between the two ends. Germline-derived CDR1 and CDR2 are SNHLY and FYNNEI. CDR3 length: 17 amino acids. The CDR3 region has the DNA TGTGCCAGCAGTGAAGACATATCCGCGTTGCGGAACACTGAAGCTTTCTTT. The encoded protein is CASSEDISALRNTEAFF.

This clonotype was picked up a small number of times. The rearrangement uses TRBV27 and TRBJ2-2; D tentatively reads TRBD1 or TRBD2 (5 bases each). The CDR3 runs to 14 residues. Germline CDR1 reads MNHEY; CDR2 reads SMNVEV (reference sequence). V was pared by 7 bases and J by 2 bases, with 11 bases between. The CDR3 sequence: CASTTGPNTGELFF. As DNA, the CDR3 is TGTGCCAGCACAACGGGACCTAACACCGGGGAGCTGTTTTTT.

This clonotype was seen a handful of times. The chain recombines TRBV7-9 with TRBJ2-3; D perhaps matches TRBD2 (5 bases). Deletions cut 7 bases from V and 3 bases from J, with 23 bases between. The CDR3 covers 17 residues. CDR1 and CDR2 from the germline V gene are SEHNR and FQNEAQ (reference sequence). CDR3 loop: CASNPLGGARITDTQYF. In DNA form, the CDR3 reads TGTGCCAGCAACCCTCTAGGAGGAGCCAGGATTACAGATACGCAGTATTTT.

The V gene is TRBV7-2, the J gene TRBJ1-6, with D hard to call. V lost 4 bases and J lost 11, with 9 bases in between. This CDR3 spans 12 amino acids. Per germline, CDR1 SGHTA and CDR2 FQGNSA. CDR3: CASSYQGPPLHF. The CDR3 nucleotides are TGTGCCAGCAGCTACCAAGGACCACCCCTCCACTTT.

This clonotype was picked up a small number of times. CDR3: CASSSPSSGSGDTQYF. CDR3 sequence (DNA): TGTGCCAGCAGTTCGCCGTCTAGCGGGAGTGGAGATACGCAGTATTTT. This chain links TRBV6-5 with TRBJ2-3, with TRBD2 matching 10 bases. Germline V lookup: CDR1 MNHEY, CDR2 SVGAGI. CDR3 size: 16 residues. Unmatched junction bases numbered 9, after V lost 4 bases and J lost 5 bases.

The CDR3 DNA reads as TGCAGCGTTGAAGATCAGGGGGCCTGGACAGATACGCAGTATTTT. Protein sequence: CSVEDQGAWTDTQYF. The chain joins TRBV29-1 to TRBJ2-3; 8 nucleotides agree with TRBD1. J gave up 3 bases and V 0 bases, and 5 bases lay outside the gene matches. CDR1 is SQVTM, CDR2 ANQGSEA, per germline. The CDR3 runs to 15 residues.

This clonotype was seen only a few times. The chain uses TRBV18 and TRBJ1-1; TRBD1 matches 10 bases. The J segment lost 0 bases and the V segment lost 3 bases, leaving 10 bases of the junction unmatched. The CDR3 runs 18 residues. Per the germline V gene, CDR1 is KGHSH and CDR2 is LQKENI. CDR3: CASSPVSGQGTMNTEAFF. CDR3 nucleotides: TGTGCCAGCTCACCGGTCTCGGGACAGGGGACTATGAACACTGAAGCTTTCTTT.

The chain recombines TRBV27 with TRBJ1-6; 7 bases are shared with TRBD1. The junction had 4 bases not matched to a gene; V was cut back by 5 bases and J by 9 bases. The CDR3 runs 13 residues. Germline CDR1 is MNHEY and CDR2 is SMNVEV (reference sequence). The CDR3 region is CASSPPGGSPLHF. Here the CDR3 DNA reads TGTGCCAGCAGTCCCCCAGGGGGTTCACCCCTCCACTTT.

A remark on this clonotype: One junction end disagrees with the germline gene, perhaps due to a read error. The V call is TRBV18, the J call TRBJ1-5, with 7 bases lining up with TRBD1. This CDR3 is 13 amino acids long. Germline loops: CDR1 KGHSH, CDR2 LQKENI. This chain's CDR3 is CASSPQGSQPQHF. The CDR3, as DNA: TGTGCCAGCTCGCCACAGGGGAGTCAGCCCCAGCATTTT.

This rearrangement joins TRBV20-1 to TRBJ2-3; the match to TRBD2 covers 8 bases. Trimming at V came to 6 bases and at J to 4 bases, leaving 9 bases not matched to a gene. From germline, CDR1 is DFQATT and CDR2 SNEGSKA (reference sequence). This CDR3 is built from 14 residues. The CDR3 bases are TGCAGTGCCCCAAAGCGGGAGATCCCAGATACGCAGTATTTT. As protein: CSAPKREIPDTQYF.